The entry that follows covers one TCR beta chain sequence. Its antigen is currently unknown. Germline and junction disagree at one end, which may indicate a read error. The sample is drawn from a study of CD8 T cells in ankylosing spondylitis. Study-wide results and caveats: For ankylosing spondylitis blood, a TCR beta motif of about 8 highly homologous variants appeared characteristic. The clones that were linked to disease were reported to be significantly enriched in matched synovial fluid samples from ankylosing spondylitis patients.

Library preparation for TCR beta used quantitative 5'-RACE with molecular barcodes. TCRdb re-analysed the 5' RACE reads in MiXCR, keeping a single row per CDR3 protein. The sample lists about 140,000 distinct CDR3 sequences; about an eighth were seen once. The CDR3 consists of 16 residues. Germline CDR1 and CDR2: LNHDA and SQIVND (reference sequence). This chain connects TRBV19 to TRBJ2-1; perhaps TRBD2 as D (6 bases). This receptor was obtained from a female donor with ankylosing spondylitis or in good health (not recorded which). The sequenced material came from blood, either unsorted or a sorted T cell fraction (not recorded which). Here the CDR3 reads CASTYVGGALANKQFF. DNA for the CDR3: TGTGCCAGTACCTATGTAGGCGGGGCATTAGCCAATAAGCAGTTCTTC.